This TCR beta chain was found in a study of T cell repertoires in cytomegalovirus infection. Study-wide context: CMV infection and matching HLA type were both indicated by public TCR beta signatures.

V was shortened by 5 bases and J by 6 bases, with 7 bases between the two germline ends. The CDR3 runs to 11 residues. CDR1 is SQVTM and CDR2 is ANQGSEA in the germline V gene. Details on this clonotype: The antigen remains unidentified.

One entry per CDR3 protein, called by TCRdb with MiXCR from the reads. The table has hundreds of thousands of distinct CDR3 sequences, approximately 24% seen once. The study's findings and limits: The ex vivo response was dominated by HLA-C-restricted CMV-specific TCR beta clonotypes. The study identified carriers of CMV plus the relevant HLA from cumulative public TCR beta family frequency.

Sample: CD8+ T cells from PBMCs. The clonotype was recovered from a human donor in good health (CMV status not recorded). Some clones in this sample may be carry-over from other donors' samples. This chain joins TRBV29-1 and TRBJ2-2; no reliable D call. As DNA, the CDR3 is TGCAGCGTTCACGGATCCGGGGAGCTGTTTTTT. It translates to CSVHGSGELFF.